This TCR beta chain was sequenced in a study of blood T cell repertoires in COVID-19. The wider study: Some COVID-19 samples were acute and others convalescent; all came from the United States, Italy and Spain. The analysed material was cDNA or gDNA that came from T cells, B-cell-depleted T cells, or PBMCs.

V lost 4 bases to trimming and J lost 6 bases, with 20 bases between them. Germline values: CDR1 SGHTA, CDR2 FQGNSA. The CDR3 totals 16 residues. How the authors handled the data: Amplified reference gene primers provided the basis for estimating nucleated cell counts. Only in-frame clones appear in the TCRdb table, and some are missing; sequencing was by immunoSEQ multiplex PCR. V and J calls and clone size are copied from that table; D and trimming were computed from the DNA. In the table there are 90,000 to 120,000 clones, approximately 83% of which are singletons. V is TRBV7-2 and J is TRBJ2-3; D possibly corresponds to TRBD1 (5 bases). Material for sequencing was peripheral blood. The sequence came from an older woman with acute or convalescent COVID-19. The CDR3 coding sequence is TGTGCCAGCAGCTACCAAAGGGGCCCGCCGAGGGATACGCAGTATTTT. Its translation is CASSYQRGPPRDTQYF.